The 6 T cell receptor beta chains listed next were all sequenced from one sample in a study of PD-1 blockade in classical Hodgkin lymphoma (dated by TCRdb to 2019 to 2021). Libraries were built with the immunoSEQ multiplex PCR assay. TCRdb mirrors the immuneACCESS table, restricted to in-frame sequences. Some clones are absent from its copies; in checked studies, under half trace to an unresolved V gene, and the reason for the others is unknown. Here the sample has roughly 31,000 clones; 89% occur a single time. Of the sample, around 0.33% falls within the top ten clones. This specimen's time point label, interpreted: newly diagnosed, previously untreated cHL patient sample. Magnetic negative selection with a Miltenyi CD4+ T cell isolation kit was used to purify CD4+ T cells from thawed PBMCs. Sequencing was carried out using CD4+ T cells from blood. Source of these receptors: a human donor with classical Hodgkin lymphoma.

This clone has just a few counts. The chain has TRBV6-6 and TRBJ2-7; 7 positions match TRBD1. Germline trimming cut 7 bases from V and 1 base from J; bases unmatched to any gene: 7. CDR1 and CDR2 from the germline V gene are MNHNY and SVGAGI (reference sequence). This CDR3 spans 14 amino acids. CDR3 bases: TGTGCCAGCACTCGAGGGGGACAGTCCTACGAGCAGTACTTC. This encodes CASTRGGQSYEQYF.

CDR3 bases: TGTGCCAGCAGTTTATCTAGCCAGCTCCATGGCTACACCTTC. Protein product: CASSLSSQLHGYTF. The gene calls are TRBV28 and TRBJ1-2, with D uncertain. Trimming took 1 base from V and 6 from J, leaving 12 bases between them. Germline V lookup: CDR1 MDHEN, CDR2 SYDVKM. The CDR3 covers 14 residues.

The V gene is TRBV7-2, the J gene TRBJ2-2; 8 nucleotides agree with TRBD2. V lost 3 bases, J lost 5 bases, and 5 bases stayed unmatched. The germline V gene encodes CDR1 SGHTA and CDR2 FQGNSA. CDR3 size: 15 residues. The CDR3 protein is CASSLVAGGTGELFF. The DNA of the CDR3 is TGTGCCAGCAGCTTGGTGGCGGGAGGAACCGGGGAGCTGTTTTTT.

The gene calls are TRBV19 and TRBJ1-2; TRBD1 matches at 9 bases. Germline V gene sequence: CDR1 LNHDA, CDR2 SQIVND (reference sequence). The CDR3 has 16 residues. V gave up 5 bases and J gave up 4 bases; unmatched junction bases: 11. The CDR3 coding sequence is TGTGCCAGTAGTCCTCGGGGGACAGGGATCTTCTATGGCTACACCTTC. Its protein product is CASSPRGTGIFYGYTF.

The rearrangement links TRBV10-3 to TRBJ2-2, with unresolved D. The CDR3 spans 14 residues. Looked up from germline, CDR1 is ENHRY and CDR2 is SYGVKD. The ends were cut back, 2 bases at V and 2 bases at J, with 6 bases in the middle. The CDR3 DNA reads TGTGCCATCAGTGAGGGACCAAACACCGGGGAGCTGTTTTTT. Its translation: CAISEGPNTGELFF.

The chain couples TRBV11-3 to TRBJ2-2; TRBD2 agrees at 7 bases. Per the germline V gene, CDR1 is SGHNT and CDR2 is YENEEA. V gave up 2 bases and J gave up 6 bases; unmatched junction bases: 0. The CDR3 sequence is 13 residues long. The chain's CDR3 is CASSLRGAGELFF. DNA of the CDR3: TGTGCCAGCAGCTTACGGGGGGCCGGGGAGCTGTTTTTT.